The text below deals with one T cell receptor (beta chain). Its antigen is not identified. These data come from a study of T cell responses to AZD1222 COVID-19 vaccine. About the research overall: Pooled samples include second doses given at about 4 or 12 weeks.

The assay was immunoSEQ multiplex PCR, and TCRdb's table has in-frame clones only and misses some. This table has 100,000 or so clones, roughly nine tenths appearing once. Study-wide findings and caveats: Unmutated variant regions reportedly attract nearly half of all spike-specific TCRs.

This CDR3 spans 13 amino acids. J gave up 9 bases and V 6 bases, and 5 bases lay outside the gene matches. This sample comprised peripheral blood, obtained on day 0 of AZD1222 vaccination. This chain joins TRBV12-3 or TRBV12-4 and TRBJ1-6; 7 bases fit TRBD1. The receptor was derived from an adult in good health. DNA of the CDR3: TGTGCCAGCAGCGACAGGGACGCTTCACCCCTCCACTTT. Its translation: CASSDRDASPLHF.